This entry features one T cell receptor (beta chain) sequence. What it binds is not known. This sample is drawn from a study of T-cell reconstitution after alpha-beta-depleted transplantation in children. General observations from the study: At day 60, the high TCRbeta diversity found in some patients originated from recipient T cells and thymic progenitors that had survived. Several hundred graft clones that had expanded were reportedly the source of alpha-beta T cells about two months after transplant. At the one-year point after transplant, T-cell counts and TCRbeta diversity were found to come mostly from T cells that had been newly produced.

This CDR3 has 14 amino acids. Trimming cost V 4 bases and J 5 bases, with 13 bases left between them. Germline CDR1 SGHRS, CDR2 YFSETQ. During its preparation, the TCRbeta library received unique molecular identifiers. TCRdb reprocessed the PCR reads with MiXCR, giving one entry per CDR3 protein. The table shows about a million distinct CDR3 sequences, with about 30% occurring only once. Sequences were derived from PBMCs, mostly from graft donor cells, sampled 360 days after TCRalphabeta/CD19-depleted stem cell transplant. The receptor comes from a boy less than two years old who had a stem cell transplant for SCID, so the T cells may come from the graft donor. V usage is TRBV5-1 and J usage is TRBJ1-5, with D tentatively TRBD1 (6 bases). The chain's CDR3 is CASSQTGLDQPQHF. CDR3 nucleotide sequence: TGCGCCAGCAGCCAGACAGGACTGGATCAGCCCCAGCATTTT.